The clone carrying this TCR beta chain came up many times. V was clipped by 4 bases and J by 4 bases, with 10 bases between them. This CDR3 region has 13 residues. These data are taken from a study of identical twins. TCRdb analysed the 5' RACE reads with MiXCR anew, one entry per CDR3 protein. The sample carries about 900,000 distinct CDR3 sequences, approximately 13% recorded once. This sample was also put to use in a study of yellow fever vaccine responses in identical twins.

The receptor was isolated from a woman between 18 and 29 years old in good health. Material for sequencing was PBMCs. J is TRBJ2-5 and V is TRBV12-3 or TRBV12-4; D gene uncertain. CDR3 bases: TGTGCCAGCAGTTCCCCGCCGGGAGAGACCCAGTACTTC. This translates into CASSSPPGETQYF.